This TCR beta chain derives from a study of blood T cell repertoires in COVID-19. As for the study in general: COVID-19 samples collected from the United States, Italy and Spain covered acute and convalescent phases. T cells, B-cell-depleted T cells, or PBMCs supplied cDNA or gDNA.

Original processing notes: Scientists estimated how many nucleated cells there were by amplifying reference gene primers. Some clones are missing from TCRdb's copy, which holds only in-frame ones; the method was immunoSEQ multiplex PCR. V, J and clone size were drawn from that table, and D and trimming were deduced from the DNA. The sample comprises some 110,000 clones, about 83% of which are singletons, and 5% to 6% rests with the top ten. Trimming removed 0 bases from V and 5 bases from J, with 15 bases in between. Germline CDR1 and CDR2: SGHRS and YFSETQ. CDR3 length: 16 residues. The gene calls are TRBV5-1 and TRBJ2-1; a weak D match, TRBD2 (6 bases). The sequenced sample was peripheral blood. The receptor was derived from a human donor in a cohort sampled during active COVID-19. The CDR3 region has the DNA TGCGCCAGCAGCTTGGGTGGGAGCGGGTCGAACAATGAGCAGTTCTTC. Encoded protein: CASSLGGSGSNNEQFF.